The next 25 T cell receptor beta chains were all read from a single sample in a study of shared clonotypes between healthy human individuals. Sequencing was performed with immunoSEQ multiplex PCR; in TCRdb, only in-frame clones are kept and a portion is missing. The sample lists more than 2,000,000 clones, just over 90% occurring once. Material for sequencing was naive CD4+ T cells from PBMCs. Subset described: CD45RA+ positively selected. The receptor set was obtained from a man younger than 35 in good health. Some clones in this sample may be carry-over from other donors' samples.

Comments on this clone: The same CDR3 also results from other DNA sequences found in this sample. The V call is TRBV30, the J call TRBJ2-6; D is unresolved. V was cut by 0 bases and J by 1 base, with 7 bases left in between. This CDR3 region has 15 residues. Per the germline V gene, CDR1 is GTSNPN and CDR2 is SVGIG (reference sequence). The CDR3 is CAWSVLGSGANVLTF. Written as DNA, the CDR3 is TGTGCCTGGAGTGTACTTGGTTCTGGGGCCAACGTCCTGACTTTC. Variable domain in full (rest from reference TRBV30 and TRBJ2-6): SQTIHQWPATLVQPVGSPLSLECTVEGTSNPNLYWYRQAAGRGLQLLFYSVGIGQISSEVPQNLSASRPQDRQFILSSKKLLLSDSGFYLCAWSVLGSGANVLTFGAGSRLTVL.

V is TRBV5-1 and J is TRBJ2-7; 8 positions match TRBD1. This CDR3 is built from 14 residues. Germline CDR1 reads SGHRS; CDR2 reads YFSETQ. Trimming removed 5 bases from V and 5 bases from J; junction bases left unmatched: 9. CDR3 sequence: CASRRDRGGHEQYF. In DNA, the CDR3 is TGCGCCAGCAGACGCGACAGGGGAGGTCACGAGCAGTACTTC.

The chain is built from TRBV5-1 and TRBJ2-1, with 7 bases matching TRBD2. The ends lost 0 bases at V and 5 bases at J; junction bases unmatched: 8. From germline, CDR1 is SGHRS and CDR2 YFSETQ. CDR3 length: 16 amino acids. The CDR3: CASSLAASGLNNEQFF. DNA for the CDR3: TGCGCCAGCAGCTTGGCGGCTAGCGGCCTTAACAATGAGCAGTTCTTC.

The rearrangement uses TRBV5-1 and TRBJ2-1; TRBD2 might be the D (6 bases). Trimming pared 1 base from V and 5 bases from J, leaving 10 bases between. CDR1 SGHRS and CDR2 YFSETQ come from the germline V gene. CDR3 length: 14 amino acids. The CDR3 is CASSLRDSHNEQFF. CDR3 coding DNA: TGCGCCAGCAGCTTGCGGGACTCGCACAATGAGCAGTTCTTC.

The chain couples TRBV4-2 to TRBJ2-1; 11 positions match TRBD2. This CDR3 comprises 19 residues. V was pared by 0 bases and J by 6 bases, with 13 bases of the junction left unmatched. Germline loops: CDR1 LGHNA, CDR2 YNFKEQ. The CDR3 sequence is CASSQDEERTSGFSNEQFF. The CDR3 DNA is TGTGCCAGCAGCCAAGATGAGGAGAGGACTAGCGGGTTTTCCAATGAGCAGTTCTTC.

V gene TRBV19 combines with J gene TRBJ2-2; no clear D gene. The CDR3 extends over 13 amino acids. In germline, CDR1 is LNHDA, CDR2 SQIVND (reference sequence). V was clipped by 3 bases and J by 6 bases, with 8 bases between them. The CDR3: CASSIPRPGELFF. CDR3 DNA: TGTGCCAGTAGTATCCCCAGGCCCGGGGAGCTGTTTTTT.

The chain links TRBV19 to TRBJ1-1; the match to TRBD1 covers 8 bases. Losses at the gene ends were 6 bases for V and 9 bases for J; bases not matched to a gene: 6. Germline V CDR1 and CDR2: LNHDA, SQIVND (reference sequence). The CDR3 length is 12 residues. CDR3 in DNA: TGTGCCAGTAGGGAATCAGGGGGCCAAGCTTTCTTT. Translation: CASRESGGQAFF.

CDR3 region: CASSEPGDIYF. The CDR3 DNA is TGTGCCAGCAGCGAGCCGGGGGACATATATTTT. The chain uses TRBV9 and TRBJ1-3, with D tentatively TRBD1 (5 bases). The ends were cut back, 3 bases at V and 12 bases at J, with 10 bases in the middle. The CDR3 is made up of 11 amino acids. CDR1 and CDR2 from the germline V gene are SGDLS and YYNGEE.

This sequence joins TRBV4-1 and TRBJ1-2, with no clear D. The CDR3 is made up of 16 amino acids. V lost 1 base, J lost 0 bases, and 12 bases lay in between. The germline gives CDR1 MGHRA, CDR2 YSYEKL. The CDR3 protein is CASSQVKGSSNYGYTF. In DNA, the CDR3 is TGCGCCAGCAGCCAAGTAAAGGGTTCATCTAACTATGGCTACACCTTC.

This chain uses TRBV27 with TRBJ1-2; no definite D call. The ends were cut back, 6 bases at V and 2 bases at J, with 10 bases in the middle. Germline lookup yields CDR1 MNHEY and CDR2 SMNVEV (reference sequence). The CDR3 extends over 13 amino acids. The CDR3 loop is CASSSLRNYGYTF. DNA for the CDR3: TGTGCCAGCAGCTCCCTCCGCAACTATGGCTACACCTTC.

In its sample, this clone was seen once. The chain couples TRBV5-1 to TRBJ2-1; 12 bases are a match to TRBD2. Unmatched junction bases numbered 3, after V lost 3 bases and J lost 5 bases. The CDR3 is made up of 15 amino acids. The germline CDR1 and CDR2 sequences are SGHRS and YFSETQ. Here the CDR3 reads CASSSLAGGDNEQFF. In DNA form, the CDR3 reads TGCGCCAGCAGCTCGCTAGCGGGAGGGGACAATGAGCAGTTCTTC.

This clone was recorded only once. The rearrangement uses TRBV6-1 and TRBJ2-7, with 11 bases aligning to TRBD2. With 4 bases clipped from V and 4 bases from J, the junction kept 9 bases outside the gene matches. Per the germline V gene, CDR1 is MNHNS and CDR2 is SASEGT. This CDR3 is 16 amino acids long. CDR3 bases: TGTGCCAGCAGTGCTGCTAGCGGGAGGCCAGGATACGAGCAGTACTTC. Protein product: CASSAASGRPGYEQYF.

This sequence joins TRBV9 and TRBJ1-2; D is perhaps TRBD1 (5 bases). The germline V and J ends were trimmed by 0 bases and 7 bases, with 19 bases remaining between them. CDR3 length: 16 amino acids. Germline CDR1 SGDLS, CDR2 YYNGEE. CDR3 loop: CASSVAEGVQGGGYTF. CDR3 bases: TGTGCCAGCAGCGTAGCTGAAGGAGTCCAGGGAGGTGGCTACACCTTC.

As concerns this clone: At one end the junction does not follow the germline gene, possibly because of a read error. The rearrangement links TRBV7-9 to TRBJ2-3, with TRBD2 matching 10 bases. CDR3 length: 17 residues. Per germline, CDR1 SEHNR and CDR2 FQNEAQ (reference sequence). The CDR3 here is CARSRTQLAGGTDTQYF. The CDR3 DNA reads as TGTGCCCGCAGCCGAACTCAGCTAGCGGGGGGCACAGATACGCAGTATTTT.

Worth noting for this clone: Additional DNA sequences in this sample encode the identical CDR3. This chain connects TRBV5-6 to TRBJ2-7; D is possibly TRBD1 (6 bases). Germline lookup yields CDR1 SGHDT and CDR2 YYEEEE. CDR3 size: 13 residues. The V end was cut by 0 bases, the J end by 5 bases, with 9 bases between. CDR3 in amino acids: CASSLGGRDEQYF. As DNA, the CDR3 is TGTGCCAGCAGCTTGGGGGGGCGTGACGAGCAGTACTTC.

J is TRBJ2-1 and V is TRBV27; 7 bases are a match to TRBD2. Per germline, CDR1 MNHEY and CDR2 SMNVEV (reference sequence). The CDR3 is 15 amino acids. Unmatched junction bases numbered 9, after V lost 7 bases and J lost 3 bases. CDR3 region: CASTLRDYVYNEQFF. The CDR3 DNA is TGTGCCAGCACCCTCCGGGACTACGTCTACAATGAGCAGTTCTTC.

The chain has TRBV10-2 and TRBJ1-2; no reliable D call. The CDR3 is 13 residues long. V lost 2 bases and J 9 bases, leaving 13 bases between the germline ends. Germline V CDR1 and CDR2: WSHSY, SAAADI. The CDR3 DNA follows: TGCGCCAGCAGTGAGGGCAGCAAGGATCGCTACACCTTC. Translated: CASSEGSKDRYTF.

The sample holds one count of this clone. V usage is TRBV7-2 and J usage is TRBJ2-1, with TRBD2 as a possible D gene (5 bases). V dropped 5 bases and J dropped 6 bases, with 14 bases sitting between them. This CDR3 contains 14 residues. Per germline, CDR1 SGHTA and CDR2 FQGNSA. The DNA for the CDR3 is TGTGCCAGCAGCCCTCGGCGGGCAGTCAATGAGCAGTTCTTC. This encodes CASSPRRAVNEQFF.

The chain carries TRBV9 and TRBJ2-2; D call uncertain. Germline V gene lookup returns CDR1 SGDLS and CDR2 YYNGEE. The V and J ends lost 3 bases and 0 bases respectively, with 9 bases between them. The CDR3 consists of 15 residues. The CDR3 sequence: CASSARDPNTGELFF. The CDR3 DNA reads as TGTGCCAGCAGCGCCCGAGACCCGAACACCGGGGAGCTGTTTTTT.

The chain couples TRBV5-1 to TRBJ2-1, with 12 bases that match TRBD1. The V and J ends lost 2 bases and 13 bases, in that order; junction bases with no gene match: 10. The germline CDR1 and CDR2 sequences are SGHRS and YFSETQ. The CDR3 runs to 15 residues. The CDR3 nucleotides read TGCGCCAGCAGCTTCGGGACAGGGGGCTCAGGAGTCCAGTTCTTC. Translating gives CASSFGTGGSGVQFF.

The CDR3 nucleotides read TGTGCCAGCAGCGGAAGACAGGCGTCCACAGATACGCAGTATTTT. It codes for CASSGRQASTDTQYF. The chain is built from TRBV7-8 and TRBJ2-3, with D perhaps TRBD1 (6 bases). The CDR3 contains 15 residues. From germline, CDR1 is SGHVS and CDR2 FQNEAQ. Trimming removed 5 bases from V and 2 bases from J, with 14 bases in between.

The chain couples TRBV11-1 to TRBJ2-1; 7 positions agree with TRBD2. Trimming cost V 2 bases and J 8 bases; bases outside gene matches: 12. Germline CDR1 SGHAT, CDR2 FQDESV (reference sequence). CDR3 size: 16 residues. CDR3 nucleotides: TGTGCCAGCAGCTTAAATGGGAGGGCCGGTGGCTATGAGCAGTTCTTC. Its translation: CASSLNGRAGGYEQFF.

The J gene is TRBJ1-2, the V gene TRBV6-1, with 9 positions matching TRBD1. With 7 bases clipped from V and 7 bases from J, the junction kept 7 bases outside the gene matches. The germline V gene encodes CDR1 MNHNS and CDR2 SASEGT. This CDR3 contains 13 residues. The CDR3 DNA is TGTGCCAGCAAGCCGGGACAGGGATCTGGCTACACCTTC. This translates into CASKPGQGSGYTF.

The chain recombines TRBV28 with TRBJ2-7, with 8 bases that match TRBD2. Germline lookup yields CDR1 MDHEN and CDR2 SYDVKM. J was trimmed by 7 bases and V by 5 bases; bases with no gene match: 13. The CDR3 consists of 15 residues. The CDR3 sequence: CASSTSGSAFLEQYF. The CDR3 DNA reads TGTGCCAGCAGTACTAGCGGATCGGCATTCTTAGAGCAGTACTTC.

The rearrangement uses TRBV5-1 and TRBJ2-7, with D maybe TRBD2 (6 bases). Trimming left V 4 bases short and J 7 bases short, with 21 bases between. The germline gives CDR1 SGHRS, CDR2 YFSETQ. This CDR3 has 15 residues. CDR3 amino acids: CASSRPGDHQGEQYF. DNA for the CDR3: TGCGCCAGCAGCCGCCCGGGGGACCATCAGGGAGAGCAGTACTTC.